Detailed here is one TCR beta chain. Its antigen is not known. The sample originates from a study of shared clonotypes between healthy human individuals. Study at large: The plates for each donor numbered three CD4 naive, three CD4 memory, two CD8 naive and one CD8 memory. The study's findings and limits: The donor pool, a small one, limited the genetic and exposure-history diversity represented. Larger estimated richness was generally seen in naive subsets than in memory subsets.

The protocol was immunoSEQ multiplex PCR, while the TCRdb copy is restricted to in-frame clones and leaves out a portion. The sample has fewer than 400,000 clones; 74% are singletons. The V and J ends lost 3 bases and 4 bases, in that order; junction bases with no gene match: 14. CDR1 is ENHRY and CDR2 is SYGVKD in the germline V gene. This CDR3 region has 17 residues. V usage is TRBV10-3 and J usage is TRBJ2-7; 8 bases are a match to TRBD1. The sequencing sample was made of memory CD4+ T cells sorted from blood. Subset denoted: CD45RA-negative fraction. The origin of this receptor is a man aged 25 to 40 in good health. The CDR3 is CAISELPGQAKKYEQYF. CDR3 DNA sequence: TGTGCCATCAGTGAACTCCCGGGACAGGCTAAAAAGTACGAGCAGTACTTC.